A single sample is the source of the 5 T cell receptor beta chains below, sequenced in a study of blood T cell repertoires in COVID-19. Generated by immunoSEQ multiplex PCR, the TCRdb table keeps only in-frame clones and is missing some. Of 400,000 to 450,000 clones in the sample, approximately 90% were seen once. Sample: peripheral blood. Receptors originate from a young man with COVID-19, enrolled during active disease.

The CDR3 nucleotides read TGCGCCAGCAGCTTGGGACAGGGTGAATCCTACGAGCAGTACTTC. As protein: CASSLGQGESYEQYF. The chain recombines TRBV5-1 with TRBJ2-7, with 7 bases identical to TRBD1. Germline V CDR1 and CDR2: SGHRS, YFSETQ. Trimming took 0 bases from V and 1 from J; bases not matched to a gene: 4. The length of the CDR3 is 15 residues.

V gene TRBV4-1 combines with J gene TRBJ2-7, with D possibly being TRBD1 (6 bases). The CDR3 consists of 14 residues. V dropped 3 bases and J dropped 3 bases, with 12 bases sitting between them. Germline V gives CDR1 MGHRA, CDR2 YSYEKL. This chain's CDR3 is CASSHLDSIYEQYF. The CDR3 DNA follows: TGCGCCAGCAGCCATTTGGACAGCATCTACGAGCAGTACTTC.

This clone was detected once. V and J are TRBV19 and TRBJ2-7; 9 bases agree with TRBD1. Germline CDR1 LNHDA, CDR2 SQIVND (reference sequence). V lost 3 bases, J lost 3 bases, and 9 bases stayed unmatched. CDR3 length: 16 amino acids. The CDR3 DNA reads as TGTGCCAGTAGTATCTCCGGACAGGGGCCCCACTACGAGCAGTACTTC. The encoded protein is CASSISGQGPHYEQYF.

The J gene is TRBJ1-5, the V gene TRBV12-5, with D maybe TRBD1 (6 bases). V lost 2 bases to trimming and J lost 3 bases, with 14 bases between them. The CDR3 is made up of 16 amino acids. CDR1 is LGHNT and CDR2 is FRNRAP in the germline V gene. CDR3: CASGLIDRSNNQPQHF. CDR3 DNA: TGTGCTAGTGGTTTGATTGACAGGTCGAACAATCAGCCCCAGCATTTT.

The chain couples TRBV5-1 to TRBJ2-1, with TRBD1 matching 11 bases. This CDR3 is 16 amino acids long. Germline trimming cut 3 bases from V and 8 bases from J; bases unmatched to any gene: 10. Per the germline V gene, CDR1 is SGHRS and CDR2 is YFSETQ. The CDR3 bases are TGCGCCAGCAGCTCTCGGACAGGGGGCTTTTGGGATGAGCAGTTCTTC. Amino acids: CASSSRTGGFWDEQFF.